The 15 T cell receptor beta chains given below trace back to one sample, sequenced in a study of graft-versus-host responses after intestinal transplantation. The authors combined roughly 200,000 CFSE-labeled responder cells with roughly 200,000 irradiated, violet-dye-labeled stimulator cells in plates. The data were produced by immunoSEQ multiplex PCR, yet TCRdb's version contains in-frame clones alone and is incomplete. The sample lists thousands of clones; roughly a third were seen once. Specimen: alloreactive CD8+ T cells from a mixed lymphocyte reaction culture, collected before transplantation. Subset described: CFSE-low proliferating T cells sorted from roughly 6-day pre-transplant mixed lymphocyte reaction (GvH or HvG direction). Receptor source: a human patient who was an organ donor for intestinal transplantation.

This clone was picked up one time. The chain recombines TRBV19 with TRBJ2-1; D may be TRBD2 (5 bases). The CDR3 extends over 12 amino acids. V was clipped by 0 bases and J by 8 bases, with 5 bases between them. Germline CDR1 reads LNHDA; CDR2 reads SQIVND (reference sequence). The CDR3 nucleotides are TGTGCCAGTAGTATAGAGGGAGATGAGCAGTTCTTC. Translation: CASSIEGDEQFF.

This clone has just a few counts. The chain combines TRBV19 with TRBJ2-1, with D tentatively TRBD2 (5 bases). CDR3 size: 17 residues. The V gene lost 0 bases and the J gene lost 2 bases, with 14 bases spanning the gap. In germline, CDR1 is LNHDA, CDR2 SQIVND (reference sequence). The CDR3 spells CASSIDLSGFPYNEQFF. The CDR3 DNA sequence: TGTGCCAGTAGTATAGATCTATCGGGGTTCCCCTACAATGAGCAGTTCTTC.

In its sample, this clone was seen once. The J gene is TRBJ1-1, the V gene TRBV11-3; 7 bases agree with TRBD1. CDR1 is SGHNT, CDR2 YENEEA, per germline. There are 16 residues in the CDR3. V gave up 3 bases and J gave up 1 base; unmatched junction bases: 8. The CDR3 sequence: CASSFRGGLGNTEAFF. The CDR3 coding sequence is TGTGCCAGCAGCTTTCGAGGGGGCCTAGGGAACACTGAAGCTTTCTTT. The full variable domain, rest sourced from reference TRBV11-3 and TRBJ1-1, is EAGVVQSPRYKIIEKKQPVAFWCNPISGHNTLYWYLQNLGQGPELLIRYENEEAVDDSQLPKDRFSAERLKGVDSTLKIQPAELGDSAVYLCASSFRGGLGNTEAFFGQGTRLTVV.

This clone is labeled as medium-sized (0.01 to 0.1%). The J gene is TRBJ1-5, the V gene TRBV5-4, with TRBD1 matching 8 bases. This CDR3 is 17 amino acids long. J gave up 5 bases and V 4 bases, and 14 bases lay outside the gene matches. CDR1 is SGHNT, CDR2 YYREEE, per germline (reference sequence). The CDR3: CASSLEFGQGNYQPQHF. In DNA, the CDR3 is TGTGCCAGCAGCCTCGAATTCGGACAGGGTAATTATCAGCCCCAGCATTTT.

This clone was picked up a small number of times. The chain is built from TRBV28 and TRBJ2-1; possibly TRBD2 for D (5 bases). The germline V gene encodes CDR1 MDHEN and CDR2 SYDVKM. The CDR3 loop spans 16 amino acids. V lost 6 bases, J lost 6 bases, and 21 bases lay in between. CDR3 sequence: CASSLIGNRDANEQFF. The CDR3 region has the DNA TGTGCCAGCAGCTTAATCGGAAACCGGGATGCCAATGAGCAGTTCTTC.

This clone is categorized as medium-sized (0.01 to 0.1%). The rearrangement uses TRBV28 and TRBJ2-1; D is undetermined. Trimming took off 2 bases at V and 6 bases at J, with 5 bases between the two ends. CDR1 and CDR2 from the germline V gene are MDHEN and SYDVKM. The CDR3 spans 12 residues. The CDR3: CASSLPGNEQFF. The CDR3, as DNA: TGTGCCAGCAGTTTACCCGGCAATGAGCAGTTCTTC.

This clone turned up a few times. This sequence joins TRBV5-7 and TRBJ2-7; D is uncertain. TRBV5-7 is an open reading frame whose function is uncertain. The CDR3 loop spans 13 amino acids. The V gene lost 4 bases and the J gene lost 9 bases, with 17 bases spanning the gap. The CDR3: CASSGVRFAGQYF. The CDR3 DNA sequence: TGTGCCAGCAGCGGTGTGCGGTTCGCTGGGCAGTACTTC.

This clone came up a few times. CDR3 residues: CASSWFQGTYNEQFF. CDR3 in DNA: TGTGCCAGTAGTTGGTTCCAGGGGACCTACAATGAGCAGTTCTTC. This chain connects TRBV19 to TRBJ2-1, with D perhaps TRBD1 (6 bases). CDR1 and CDR2 (germline): LNHDA, SQIVND (reference sequence). V gave up 5 bases and J gave up 2 bases, with 13 bases separating them. The CDR3 contains 15 residues.

The chain combines TRBV18 with TRBJ1-2; D possibly corresponds to TRBD1 (5 bases). V was trimmed by 3 bases and J by 6 bases, leaving 11 bases between them. Per germline, CDR1 KGHSH and CDR2 LQKENI. The CDR3 loop spans 13 amino acids. The CDR3 region is CASSPQGGNGYTF. In nucleotides, the CDR3 is TGTGCCAGCTCACCCCAGGGAGGAAATGGCTACACCTTC.

This chain joins TRBV7-9 and TRBJ1-3, with 7 bases that match TRBD1. Germline V gene lookup returns CDR1 SEHNR and CDR2 FQNEAQ (reference sequence). This CDR3 has 16 residues. V lost 4 bases and J lost 4; bases outside the gene matches: 10. Here the CDR3 DNA reads TGTGCCAGCAGCTGGAACAGGGGAATGGTGGGAAACACCATATATTTT. It encodes CASSWNRGMVGNTIYF.

V usage is TRBV5-4 and J usage is TRBJ1-2; D is unresolved. Germline lookup yields CDR1 SGHNT and CDR2 YYREEE (reference sequence). The V and J ends lost 1 base and 8 bases respectively, with 21 bases between them. CDR3 length: 16 amino acids. This chain's CDR3 is CASSLFATREVEGYTF. In DNA, the CDR3 is TGTGCCAGCAGCTTGTTTGCCACGAGAGAGGTTGAGGGCTACACCTTC. Using reference TRBV5-4 and TRBJ1-2 for the parts outside the CDR3, the full variable domain is ETGVTQSPTHLIKTRGQQVTLRCSSQSGHNTVSWYQQALGQGPQFIFQYYREEENGRGNFPPRFSGLQFPNYSSELNVNALELDDSALYLCASSLFATREVEGYTFGSGTRLTVV.

The CDR3 spells CASSQPDRIYEQYF. The CDR3 nucleotides are TGCGCCAGCAGCCAACCTGACAGAATCTACGAGCAGTACTTC. The rearrangement uses TRBV4-1 and TRBJ2-7, with D perhaps TRBD1 (5 bases). Between the trimmed V and J ends, which lost 2 bases and 3 bases, there was a span of 11 bases. Germline V gives CDR1 MGHRA, CDR2 YSYEKL. The CDR3 consists of 14 residues.

The sample holds a few counts of this clone. The rearrangement uses TRBV11-2 and TRBJ2-1; D possibly corresponds to TRBD2 (5 bases). The CDR3 spans 15 residues. Germline assignment: CDR1 SGHAT and CDR2 FQNNGV. V lost 3 bases and J 2 bases, leaving 11 bases between the germline ends. The CDR3 loop reads CASSLVRGTYNEQFF. For the CDR3, the DNA is TGTGCCAGCAGCTTGGTACGAGGGACCTACAATGAGCAGTTCTTC. Based on the CDR3 plus reference TRBV11-2 and TRBJ2-1, the full variable domain is EAGVAQSPRYKIIEKRQSVAFWCNPISGHATLYWYQQILGQGPKLLIQFQNNGVVDDSQLPKDRFSAERLKGVDSTLKIQPAKLEDSAVYLCASSLVRGTYNEQFFGPGTRLTVL.

The chain joins TRBV4-3 to TRBJ1-2; D might be TRBD1 (6 bases). Deletions cut 2 bases from V and 4 bases from J, with 14 bases between. The CDR3 loop spans 15 amino acids. Germline V gene lookup returns CDR1 LGHNA and CDR2 YSLEER. CDR3 in amino acids: CASSQQGNPSYGYTF. For the CDR3, the DNA is TGCGCCAGCAGCCAACAGGGGAACCCCTCCTATGGCTACACCTTC.

This clone has more than one count but fewer than ten. The CDR3 here is CASSQDSASGAYEQYF. DNA for the CDR3: TGCGCCAGCAGCCAAGATAGCGCTAGCGGGGCCTACGAGCAGTACTTC. This chain joins TRBV4-3 and TRBJ2-7; TRBD2 matches 9 bases. Losses at the gene ends were 0 bases for V and 2 bases for J; bases not matched to a gene: 5. The germline gives CDR1 LGHNA, CDR2 YSLEER. The CDR3 sequence is 16 residues long.